The clone carrying this TCR beta chain was detected ten times or more. Its antigen is currently unknown. Inclusion characteristics of ophthalmopathy patients comprised a Clinical Activity Score of at least 3, a NOSPECS grade of at least 4, and duration under 3 months. Diagnostic decisions used clinical symptoms, serum thyroxine and TRAb, thyroid ultrasound and orbital computed tomography. The CDR3 is made up of 14 amino acids. Looked up from germline, CDR1 is KGHDR and CDR2 is SFDVKD. Trimming took 5 bases from V and 3 from J, leaving 13 bases between them. These data are taken from a study of T cells in Graves' hyperthyroidism and ophthalmopathy. Amplified TCR beta CDR3 regions came from RNA transcripts. In the first-round RT-PCR of the TCR CDR3, the HTBI primer set was used. TCRdb fed the multiplex PCR reads into MiXCR, producing one record per CDR3 protein. The data show 400,000 to 550,000 distinct CDR3 sequences, approximately 25% seen once.

Regarding the study as a whole: Model output signaled ophthalmopathy a median 6.5 months ahead of onset.

Source material: blood. The source is a woman aged 25 to 45 with Graves' ophthalmopathy. This chain uses TRBV24-1 with TRBJ2-7; D might be TRBD1 (5 bases). For the CDR3, the DNA is TGTGCCACCAGTGCTCCAGGGCCCAACTACGAGCAGTACTTC. Residues: CATSAPGPNYEQYF.